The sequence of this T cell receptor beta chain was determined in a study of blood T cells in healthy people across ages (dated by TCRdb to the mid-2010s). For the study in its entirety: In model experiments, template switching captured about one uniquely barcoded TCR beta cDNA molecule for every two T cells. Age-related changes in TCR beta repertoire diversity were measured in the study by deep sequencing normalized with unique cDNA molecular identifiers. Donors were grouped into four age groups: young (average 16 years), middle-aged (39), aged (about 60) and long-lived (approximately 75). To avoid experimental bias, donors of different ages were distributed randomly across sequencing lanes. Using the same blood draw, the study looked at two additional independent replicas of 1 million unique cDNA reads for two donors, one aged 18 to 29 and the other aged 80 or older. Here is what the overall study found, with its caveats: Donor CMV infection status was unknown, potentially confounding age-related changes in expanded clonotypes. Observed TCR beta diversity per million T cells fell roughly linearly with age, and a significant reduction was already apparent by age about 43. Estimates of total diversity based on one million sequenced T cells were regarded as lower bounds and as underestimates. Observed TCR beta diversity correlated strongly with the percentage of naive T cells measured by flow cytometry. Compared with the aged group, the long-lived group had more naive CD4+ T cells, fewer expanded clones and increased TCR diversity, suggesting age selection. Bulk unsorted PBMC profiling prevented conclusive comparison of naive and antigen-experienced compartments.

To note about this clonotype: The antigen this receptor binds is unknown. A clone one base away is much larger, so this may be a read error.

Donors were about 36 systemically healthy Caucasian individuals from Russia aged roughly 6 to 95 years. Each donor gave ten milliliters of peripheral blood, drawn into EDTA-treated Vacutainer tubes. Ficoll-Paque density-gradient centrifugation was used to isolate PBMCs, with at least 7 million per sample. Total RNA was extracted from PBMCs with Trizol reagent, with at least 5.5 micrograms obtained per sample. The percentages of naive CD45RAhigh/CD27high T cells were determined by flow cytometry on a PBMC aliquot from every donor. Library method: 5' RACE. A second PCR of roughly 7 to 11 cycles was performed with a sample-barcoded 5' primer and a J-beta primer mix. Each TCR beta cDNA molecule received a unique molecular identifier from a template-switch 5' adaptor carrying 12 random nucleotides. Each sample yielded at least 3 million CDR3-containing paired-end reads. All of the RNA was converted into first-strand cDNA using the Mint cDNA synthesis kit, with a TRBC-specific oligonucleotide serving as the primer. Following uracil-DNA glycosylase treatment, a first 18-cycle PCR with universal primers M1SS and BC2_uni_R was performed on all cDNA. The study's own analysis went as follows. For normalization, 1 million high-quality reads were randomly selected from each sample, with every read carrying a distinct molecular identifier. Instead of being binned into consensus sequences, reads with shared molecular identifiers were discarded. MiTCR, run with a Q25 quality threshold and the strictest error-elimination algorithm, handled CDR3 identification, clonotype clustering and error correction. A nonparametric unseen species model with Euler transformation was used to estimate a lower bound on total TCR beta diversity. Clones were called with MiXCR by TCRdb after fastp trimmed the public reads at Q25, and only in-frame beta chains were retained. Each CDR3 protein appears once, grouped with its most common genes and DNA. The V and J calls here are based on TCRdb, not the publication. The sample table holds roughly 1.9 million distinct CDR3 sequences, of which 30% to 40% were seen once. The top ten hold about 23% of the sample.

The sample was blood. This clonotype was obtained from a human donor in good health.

The CDR3 here reads CASSFEGGYGQYF. The bases read TGTGCCAGCAGTTTCGAAGGGGGCTACGGGCAGTACTTC. The receptor chain draws on TRBV12-3 or TRBV12-4 and TRBJ2-5, with TRBD1 identical over 7 junction bases. For this chain, trimming is 3 bases at the V end and 11 bases at the J end, and the number of junction bases without a gene match is 9. CDR3 length: 13 amino acids, cysteine to phenylalanine. Kept here is only the CDR3 DNA, which spans 39 bases and is read in frame from base 1.